This T cell receptor beta chain appears in the sequencing data of a study of vaccination and CD4 T cells after COVID-19. Noted treatment: approximately 10-day PBMC culture with coronavirus spike peptide pools or control peptides (ViraFEST assay). Unexposed donor CD4+ T cells predated the COVID-19 pandemic, collected 2011-2018. Only a few counts were recorded for this clonotype. Its antigen is unknown. At the Johns Hopkins FTIC core, DNA taken from cultured CD4+ T cells was sequenced by way of the Oncomine TCR Beta short-read assay. Genomic DNA was drawn out of CD4+ T cells grown in culture. TCRdb re-analysed the PCR reads in MiXCR, keeping a single row per CDR3 protein. The sample contains about 11,000 distinct CDR3 sequences, approximately 30% of which appear only once. Between the trimmed V and J ends, which lost 5 bases and 8 bases, there was a span of 11 bases. This CDR3 contains 13 residues. CDR1 and CDR2 (germline): SGHNT, YYREEE (reference sequence).

This receptor was identified in a human donor in good health. The chain couples TRBV5-4 to TRBJ1-6, with D perhaps matching TRBD1 (5 bases). The sample consisted of CD4+ T cells from blood, cultured in vitro. The CDR3 here is CASRGQVDSPLHF. CDR3 sequence (DNA): TGTGCCAGCAGGGGGCAGGTCGATTCACCCCTCCACTTT.